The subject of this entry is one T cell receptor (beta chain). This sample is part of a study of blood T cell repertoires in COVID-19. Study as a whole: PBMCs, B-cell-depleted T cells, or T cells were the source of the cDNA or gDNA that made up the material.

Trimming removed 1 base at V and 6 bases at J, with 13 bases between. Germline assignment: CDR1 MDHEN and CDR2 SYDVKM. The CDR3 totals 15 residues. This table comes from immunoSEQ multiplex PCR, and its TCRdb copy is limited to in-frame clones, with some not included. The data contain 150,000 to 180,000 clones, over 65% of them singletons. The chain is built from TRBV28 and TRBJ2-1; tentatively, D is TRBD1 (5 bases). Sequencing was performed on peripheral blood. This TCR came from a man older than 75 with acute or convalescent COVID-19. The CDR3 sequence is CASSLFPGRVNEQFF. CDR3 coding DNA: TGTGCCAGCAGTTTATTCCCCGGCAGGGTCAATGAGCAGTTCTTC.